The entry that follows covers one TCR beta chain sequence. The PCR contained 60 Vbeta and 13 Jbeta primers. Libraries were prepared by immunoSEQ multiplex PCR; TCRdb keeps only in-frame clonotypes and omits some of them. The profile shows some 120,000 clones, about 86% of them singletons. The data were taken from a study of cytomegalovirus exposure and HLA in healthy donors. The CDR3 contains 17 residues. The germline gives CDR1 SGDLS, CDR2 YYNGEE. Trimming took 2 bases from V and 0 from J; bases not matched to a gene: 8. Sampled while nominally healthy, donors likely had unrecorded immune exposures. This receptor was obtained from a woman aged 25 to 39 in good health and CMV-seronegative. The material sequenced was PBMCs. V usage is TRBV9 and J usage is TRBJ1-3, with TRBD1 matching 7 bases. CDR3 region: CASSVNPGQSSGNTIYF. DNA of the CDR3: TGTGCCAGCAGCGTCAACCCGGGACAGAGCTCTGGAAACACCATATATTTT.